A single sample gave rise to the 31 T cell receptor beta chains below, sequenced in a study of T cell repertoires in cytomegalovirus infection. From the reads, TCRdb called clonotypes with MiXCR, one entry per CDR3 protein. The sample has 500,000 or so distinct CDR3 sequences, approximately 15% seen once. The sequenced sample consisted of CD8+ T cells from PBMCs. The receptors were gathered from a human donor in good health (CMV status not recorded). Some clones in this sample may be carry-over from other donors' samples.

The chain couples TRBV7-9 to TRBJ2-4; no firm D call. Germline CDR1 and CDR2: SEHNR and FQNEAQ (reference sequence). The CDR3 contains 15 residues. Trimming removed 2 bases from V and 0 bases from J, with 8 bases in between. CDR3 nucleotide sequence: TGTGCCAGCAGCTTAACCTTGGCAGCCAAAAACATTCAGTACTTC. Encoded protein: CASSLTLAAKNIQYF. The full variable domain, in which reference TRBV7-9 and TRBJ2-4 provide the parts outside the CDR3, is DTGVSQNPRHKITKRGQNVTFRCDPISEHNRLYWYRQTLGQGPEFLTYFQNEAQLEKSRLLSDRFSAERPKGSFSTLEIQRTEQGDSAMYLCASSLTLAAKNIQYFGAGTRLSVL.

This clonotype was detected ten times or more. V is TRBV19 and J is TRBJ1-5; D is unclear. CDR1 is LNHDA and CDR2 is SQIVND in the germline V gene (reference sequence). With 4 bases removed from V and 5 bases from J, the gap between germline ends came to 12 bases. The CDR3 is 14 residues long. As DNA, the CDR3 is TGTGCCAGTAGTACTTTCTCCGTGGATCAGCCCCAGCATTTT. It is translated as CASSTFSVDQPQHF.

The chain uses TRBV12-3 or TRBV12-4 and TRBJ1-1; no clear D gene. The CDR3 is 11 residues long. Trimming left V 6 bases short and J 5 bases short, with 7 bases between. This CDR3 reads CASRFGTEAFF. The DNA of the CDR3 is TGTGCCAGCAGGTTTGGGACTGAAGCTTTCTTT.

The genes are TRBV28 and TRBJ1-5; 7 nucleotides line up with TRBD1. J lost 4 bases, V lost 6 bases, and 6 bases had no gene match. CDR3 length: 14 residues. The germline CDR1 and CDR2 sequences are MDHEN and SYDVKM. The chain's CDR3 is CASRRTGSNQPQHF. CDR3 in DNA: TGTGCCAGCAGGCGGACAGGATCAAATCAGCCCCAGCATTTT.

Comment on this clonotype: A much larger clone lies one base from this, so it may be a read error. The V call is TRBV24-1, the J call TRBJ2-7; D is undetermined. Germline CDR1 is KGHDR and CDR2 is SFDVKD. This CDR3 spans 13 amino acids. CDR3 amino acids: CATSDSDTYVQYF. The CDR3 region has the DNA TGTGCCACCAGTGACTCCGACACCTACGTGCAGTACTTC.

This clonotype was counted between two and nine times. The V call is TRBV27, the J call TRBJ2-5; 7 bases map to TRBD2. CDR1 and CDR2 (germline): MNHEY, SMNVEV (reference sequence). The CDR3 length is 16 residues. The J segment lost 0 bases and the V segment lost 5 bases, leaving 9 bases of the junction unmatched. For the CDR3, the DNA is TGTGCCAGCAGTGGCTCTAGCGGAGAGTACCAAGAGACCCAGTACTTC. Translating it yields CASSGSSGEYQETQYF.

The chain joins TRBV28 to TRBJ2-7, with 9 bases matching TRBD1. V lost 5 bases and J lost 0; bases outside the gene matches: 11. CDR1 and CDR2 (germline): MDHEN, SYDVKM. CDR3 length: 17 amino acids. Here the CDR3 DNA reads TGTGCCAGCAGTACTCCGAAGGAGACAGGGGGCTCCTACGAGCAGTACTTC. As protein: CASSTPKETGGSYEQYF.

Ten or more counts support this clonotype. V is TRBV7-6 and J is TRBJ1-1, with 8 bases fitting TRBD1. The CDR3 spans 14 residues. Trimming took 1 base from V and 3 from J; bases not matched to a gene: 1. Germline V lookup: CDR1 SGHVS, CDR2 FNYEAQ. The CDR3 here is CASSLGTGHTEAFF. The CDR3 bases are TGTGCCAGCAGCTTAGGGACAGGGCACACTGAAGCTTTCTTT. Combining the CDR3 with reference TRBV7-6 and TRBJ1-1 gives the whole variable domain GAGVSQSPRYKVTKRGQDVALRCDPISGHVSLYWYRQALGQGPEFLTYFNYEAQQDKSGLPNDRFSAERPEGSISTLTIQRTEQRDSAMYRCASSLGTGHTEAFFGQGTRLTVV.

There are a few counts of this clonotype. The chain uses TRBV4-2 and TRBJ1-1; D is uncertain. Trimming shortened V by 1 base and J by 6 bases, and 6 bases separated the two germline ends. Germline loops: CDR1 LGHNA, CDR2 YNFKEQ. The CDR3 is 12 residues long. CDR3 DNA: TGTGCCAGCAGCCAAGCGGGGTCTGAAGCTTTCTTT. It codes for CASSQAGSEAFF.

This clonotype appeared many times. This chain joins TRBV7-8 and TRBJ2-3; a weak D match, TRBD1 (7 bases). The CDR3 runs 18 residues. From germline, CDR1 is SGHVS and CDR2 FQNEAQ. V lost 5 bases to trimming and J lost 2 bases, with 23 bases between them. CDR3 nucleotides: TGTGCCAGCAGCCAATACGGGAGCACAGGGGCTATCACAGATACGCAGTATTTT. It yields the protein CASSQYGSTGAITDTQYF.

A few counts support this clonotype. This chain connects TRBV20-1 to TRBJ1-6; no clear D gene. This CDR3 is built from 15 residues. V was clipped by 3 bases and J by 8 bases, with 17 bases between them. The germline V gene has CDR1 DFQATT and CDR2 SNEGSKA (reference sequence). The CDR3 nucleotides read TGCAGTGCTAGGTCTCACTGGGGTATGGATTCACCCCTCCACTTT. It translates to CSARSHWGMDSPLHF.

The rearrangement joins TRBV5-4 to TRBJ2-3; 13 bases are shared with TRBD2. Germline V gene lookup returns CDR1 SGHNT and CDR2 YYREEE (reference sequence). The CDR3 is made up of 16 amino acids. The V segment lost 4 bases and the J segment 6 bases; nucleotides outside the gene matches: 8. CDR3 bases: TGTGCCAGCAGCCAAGGGACTAGCGGGGCGGGCGATACGCAGTATTTT. It specifies CASSQGTSGAGDTQYF.

This clonotype was counted many times. V and J are TRBV10-3 and TRBJ1-1; no reliable D call. Trimming removed 2 bases from V and 0 bases from J, with 10 bases in between. In germline, CDR1 is ENHRY, CDR2 SYGVKD. CDR3 length: 15 residues. CDR3 in amino acids: CAISEKGSLNTEAFF. The CDR3 DNA sequence: TGTGCCATCAGTGAGAAAGGCAGCCTGAACACTGAAGCTTTCTTT.

The chain combines TRBV29-1 with TRBJ2-4; the D gene could be TRBD1 or TRBD2 (5 bases each). The V end was cut by 5 bases, the J end by 4 bases, with 15 bases between. CDR1 SQVTM and CDR2 ANQGSEA come from the germline V gene. The CDR3 is made up of 14 amino acids. The CDR3 DNA reads TGCAGCGTTCAAAGGGCCGGGGCAAAAAACATTCAGTACTTC. Its translation: CSVQRAGAKNIQYF.

Comments on this clonotype: This may stem from a read error, because a much larger clone lies one nucleotide away. This rearrangement joins TRBV28 to TRBJ1-1; tentative D call: TRBD1 (6 bases). Looked up from germline, CDR1 is MDHEN and CDR2 is SYDVKM. CDR3 length equals 15 residues. Trimming took 9 bases from V and 0 from J, leaving 17 bases between them. CDR3 bases: TGTGCCAGAACGAATAGACAGGACATGAACACTGAAGCTTTCTTT. Encoded protein: CARTNRQDMNTEAFF.

This clonotype has just a few counts. The V gene is TRBV29-1, the J gene TRBJ2-7; tentatively, D is TRBD1 or TRBD2 (7 bases each). CDR1 is SQVTM, CDR2 ANQGSEA, per germline. Trimming cost V 6 bases and J 3 bases, with 15 bases left between them. This CDR3 has 13 residues. The CDR3 nucleotides read TGCAGCGTGGGGGGGGACAGACTCTACGAGCAGTACTTC. Encoded protein: CSVGGDRLYEQYF.

This clonotype was observed many times. This chain connects TRBV7-9 to TRBJ2-4; 10 bases map to TRBD1. This CDR3 has 16 amino acids. V lost 5 bases, J lost 5 bases, and 9 bases stayed unmatched. Germline CDR1 SEHNR, CDR2 FQNEAQ (reference sequence). The DNA of the CDR3 is TGTGCCAGCAGCCGGTCTTCCGGGACAGGGGAAAACATTCAGTACTTC. This gives the protein CASSRSSGTGENIQYF.

The gene calls are TRBV6-5 and TRBJ2-7; 10 bases match TRBD1. CDR1 is MNHEY and CDR2 is SVGAGI in the germline V gene. This CDR3 has 15 amino acids. Germline trimming cut 3 bases from V and 5 bases from J; bases unmatched to any gene: 7. In nucleotides, the CDR3 is TGTGCCAGCAGTTATATTGGGACAGGGGATGACGAGCAGTACTTC. Its translation: CASSYIGTGDDEQYF.

The chain joins TRBV4-2 to TRBJ2-3; TRBD2 matches 8 bases. The CDR3 contains 14 residues. Germline loops: CDR1 LGHNA, CDR2 YNFKEQ. Trimming took 5 bases from V and 6 from J; bases not matched to a gene: 7. For the CDR3, the DNA is TGTGCCAGCAGCGGACGGGAGGGAGTCGATACGCAGTATTTT. It translates to CASSGREGVDTQYF.

This clonotype showed up just a few times. The chain has TRBV7-9 and TRBJ2-7; TRBD2 might be the D (5 bases). With 4 bases removed from V and 4 bases from J, the gap between germline ends came to 14 bases. The CDR3 contains 14 residues. Germline values: CDR1 SEHNR, CDR2 FQNEAQ (reference sequence). The CDR3 DNA reads TGTGCCAGCAGCTGGGGTGGGAGTATGTACGAGCAGTACTTC. Its protein product is CASSWGGSMYEQYF.

This clonotype was recorded at least ten times. The rearrangement uses TRBV7-9 and TRBJ1-2, with unresolved D. V was pared by 5 bases and J by 5 bases, with 15 bases between. CDR1 and CDR2 from the germline V gene are SEHNR and FQNEAQ (reference sequence). The CDR3 sequence is 14 residues long. The CDR3 DNA sequence: TGTGCCAGCAGCCCCGCAGTAGTGAAATATGGCTACACCTTC. Translated, it gives CASSPAVVKYGYTF.

This clonotype came up many times. The V and J genes are TRBV6-1 and TRBJ1-2; D remains unclear. The V gene's germline CDR1 is MNHNS and CDR2 SASEGT. V was cut by 2 bases and J by 5 bases, with 12 bases left in between. The CDR3 is 14 amino acids. The CDR3 bases are TGTGCCAGCAGTGAACGAGGATTTGGGTATGGCTACACCTTC. This codes for CASSERGFGYGYTF.

At least ten counts were recorded for this clonotype. This rearrangement joins TRBV7-3 to TRBJ2-4; TRBD2 matches at 8 bases. V trimming: 0 bases; J trimming: 6 bases; junction bases outside the gene matches: 4. Germline CDR1 reads SGHTA; CDR2 reads FQGTGA. The length of the CDR3 is 15 residues. CDR3 in amino acids: CASSLTTGGANIQYF. The DNA for the CDR3 is TGTGCCAGCAGCTTAACGACGGGAGGGGCAAACATTCAGTACTTC. Full variable domain (remainder filled in from reference TRBV7-3 and TRBJ2-4): GAGVSQTPSNKVTEKGKYVELRCDPISGHTALYWYRQSLGQGPEFLIYFQGTGAADDSGLPNDRFFAVRPEGSVSTLKIQRTERGDSAVYLCASSLTTGGANIQYFGAGTRLSVL.

This clonotype has just a few counts. This CDR3 is CAREQDRVNTGELFF. CDR3 nucleotide sequence: TGTGCCAGGGAACAGGACAGGGTAAACACCGGGGAGCTGTTTTTT. The chain is built from TRBV2 and TRBJ2-2; TRBD1 aligns across 8 bases. The germline gives CDR1 SNHLY, CDR2 FYNNEI. With 9 bases clipped from V and 2 bases from J, the junction kept 8 bases outside the gene matches. This CDR3 has 15 amino acids.

This clonotype was seen many times. V usage is TRBV7-6 and J usage is TRBJ2-2; D is unclear. V was clipped by 3 bases and J by 1 base, with 6 bases between them. Germline V gene sequence: CDR1 SGHVS, CDR2 FNYEAQ. This CDR3 has 14 residues. The CDR3 loop is CASSFRVNTGELFF. CDR3 nucleotide sequence: TGTGCCAGCAGCTTTAGAGTGAACACCGGGGAGCTGTTTTTT. Full variable domain (remainder filled in from reference TRBV7-6 and TRBJ2-2): GAGVSQSPRYKVTKRGQDVALRCDPISGHVSLYWYRQALGQGPEFLTYFNYEAQQDKSGLPNDRFSAERPEGSISTLTIQRTEQRDSAMYRCASSFRVNTGELFFGEGSRLTVL.

This clonotype was observed many times. The J gene is TRBJ2-7, the V gene TRBV27; weak D call: TRBD1 (6 bases). Trimming shortened V by 0 bases and J by 6 bases, and 12 bases separated the two germline ends. CDR3 length equals 14 residues. Looked up from germline, CDR1 is MNHEY and CDR2 is SMNVEV (reference sequence). The CDR3, as DNA: TGTGCCAGCAGTTTATCCTCCCTAGGGGGCGAGCAGTACTTC. This gives the protein CASSLSSLGGEQYF.

The V and J genes are TRBV9 and TRBJ1-5; 7 nucleotides line up with TRBD1. J gave up 6 bases and V 3 bases, and 6 bases lay outside the gene matches. Looked up from germline, CDR1 is SGDLS and CDR2 is YYNGEE. The CDR3 has 14 amino acids. The CDR3 DNA follows: TGTGCCAGCAGCGGAGGGGGCAGGGGTCAGCCCCAGCATTTT. Translating it yields CASSGGGRGQPQHF.

In its sample, this clonotype was seen many times. The V and J genes are TRBV29-1 and TRBJ1-5; the match to TRBD1 covers 7 bases. The CDR3 contains 14 residues. From germline, CDR1 is SQVTM and CDR2 ANQGSEA. V gave up 7 bases and J gave up 2 bases; unmatched junction bases: 8. DNA for the CDR3: TGCAGCGCCATGACAGGGAATCGCAATCAGCCCCAGCATTTT. The encoded protein is CSAMTGNRNQPQHF.

This clonotype was recorded at least ten times. The CDR3 DNA reads TGCGCCAGCAGTTTTCGACAGGTCGAGACCGGGGAGCTGTTTTTT. Protein sequence: CASSFRQVETGELFF. The chain links TRBV4-1 to TRBJ2-2, with D perhaps matching TRBD1 (6 bases). Germline CDR1 and CDR2: MGHRA and YSYEKL. This CDR3 has 15 residues. Trimming took 6 bases from V and 5 from J, leaving 16 bases between them.

This clonotype was observed a few times. The chain couples TRBV20-1 to TRBJ1-2; D may be TRBD1 (5 bases). V was pared by 3 bases and J by 7 bases, with 15 bases between. The CDR3 runs to 13 residues. Looked up from germline, CDR1 is DFQATT and CDR2 is SNEGSKA (reference sequence). The CDR3 here is CSASDLGDTGYTF. The CDR3 DNA is TGCAGTGCTAGCGATTTGGGGGATACTGGCTACACCTTC.

The rearrangement uses TRBV19 and TRBJ2-7, with D possibly being TRBD1 or TRBD2 (5 bases each). CDR3 length: 14 residues. V lost 3 bases to trimming and J lost 1 base, with 10 bases between them. Germline CDR1 is LNHDA and CDR2 is SQIVND (reference sequence). The CDR3 DNA reads TGTGCCAGTAGTATCGGGACGGTTTCCTACGAGCAGTACTTC. It translates to CASSIGTVSYEQYF.